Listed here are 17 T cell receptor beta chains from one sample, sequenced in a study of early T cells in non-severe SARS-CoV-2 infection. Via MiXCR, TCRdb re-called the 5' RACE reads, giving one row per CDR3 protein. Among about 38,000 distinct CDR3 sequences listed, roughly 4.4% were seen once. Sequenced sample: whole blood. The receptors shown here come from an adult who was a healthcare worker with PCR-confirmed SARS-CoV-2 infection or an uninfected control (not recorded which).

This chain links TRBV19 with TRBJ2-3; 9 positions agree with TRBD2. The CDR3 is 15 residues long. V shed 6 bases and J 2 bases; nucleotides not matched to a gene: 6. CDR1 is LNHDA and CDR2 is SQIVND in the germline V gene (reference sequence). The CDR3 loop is CASRETSGYTDTQYF. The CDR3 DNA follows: TGTGCCAGTAGGGAGACTAGCGGATACACAGATACGCAGTATTTT.

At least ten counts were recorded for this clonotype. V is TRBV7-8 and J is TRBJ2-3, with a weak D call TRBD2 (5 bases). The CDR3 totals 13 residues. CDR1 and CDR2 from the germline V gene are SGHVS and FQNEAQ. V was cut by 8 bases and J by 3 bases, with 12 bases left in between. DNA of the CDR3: TGTGCCAGCTGCCGGACTTCAACAGATACGCAGTATTTT. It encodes CASCRTSTDTQYF.

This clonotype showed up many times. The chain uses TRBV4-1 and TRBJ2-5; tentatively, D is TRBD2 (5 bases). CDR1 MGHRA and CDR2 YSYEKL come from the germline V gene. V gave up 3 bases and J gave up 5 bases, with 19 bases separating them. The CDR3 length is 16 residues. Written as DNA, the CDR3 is TGCGCCAGCAGCCACTCCCCGGGTGAGGGCGGGGAGACCCAGTACTTC. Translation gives CASSHSPGEGGETQYF.

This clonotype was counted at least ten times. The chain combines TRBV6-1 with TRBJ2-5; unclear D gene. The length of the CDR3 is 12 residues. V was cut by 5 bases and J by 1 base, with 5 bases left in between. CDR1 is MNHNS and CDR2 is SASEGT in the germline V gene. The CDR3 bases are TGTGCCAGCAGTCGGGTCCAAGAGACCCAGTACTTC. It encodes CASSRVQETQYF.

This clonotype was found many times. CDR3 coding DNA: TGCAGCGTTGAGCCGGGACTAGAGCAGTTCTTC. Amino acids: CSVEPGLEQFF. The V call is TRBV29-1, the J call TRBJ2-1; 7 positions agree with TRBD2. Germline CDR1 reads SQVTM; CDR2 reads ANQGSEA. Trimming removed 3 bases from V and 10 bases from J; junction bases left unmatched: 3. This CDR3 region has 11 residues.

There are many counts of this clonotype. The CDR3 sequence is CSVLYAWNTEAFF. DNA of the CDR3: TGCAGCGTCCTATACGCGTGGAACACTGAAGCTTTCTTT. The chain recombines TRBV29-1 with TRBJ1-1; the D is unclear. Germline-derived CDR1 and CDR2 are SQVTM and ANQGSEA. The CDR3 has 13 amino acids. Trimming pared 6 bases from V and 1 base from J, leaving 12 bases between.

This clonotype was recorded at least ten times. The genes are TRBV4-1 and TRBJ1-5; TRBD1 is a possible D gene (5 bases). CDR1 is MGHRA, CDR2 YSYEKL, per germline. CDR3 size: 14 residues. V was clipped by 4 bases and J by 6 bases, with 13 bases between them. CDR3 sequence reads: CASSPPGGAQPQHF. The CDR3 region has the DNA TGCGCCAGCAGCCCCCCCGGAGGGGCTCAGCCCCAGCATTTT.

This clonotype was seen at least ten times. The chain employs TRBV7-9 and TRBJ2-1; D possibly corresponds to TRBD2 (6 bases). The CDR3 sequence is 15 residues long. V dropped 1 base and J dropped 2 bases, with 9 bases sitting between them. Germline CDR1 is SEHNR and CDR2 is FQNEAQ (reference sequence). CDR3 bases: TGTGCCAGCAGCTTAGGCGGGGAGGCCTACAATGAGCAGTTCTTC. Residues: CASSLGGEAYNEQFF. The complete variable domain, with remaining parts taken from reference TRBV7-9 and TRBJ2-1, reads DTGVSQNPRHKITKRGQNVTFRCDPISEHNRLYWYRQTLGQGPEFLTYFQNEAQLEKSRLLSDRFSAERPKGSFSTLEIQRTEQGDSAMYLCASSLGGEAYNEQFFGPGTRLTVL.

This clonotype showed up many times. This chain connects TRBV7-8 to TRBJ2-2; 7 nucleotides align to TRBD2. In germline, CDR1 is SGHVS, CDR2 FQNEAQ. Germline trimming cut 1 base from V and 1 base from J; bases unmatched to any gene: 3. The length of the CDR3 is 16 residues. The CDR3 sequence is CASSLDAGVNTGELFF. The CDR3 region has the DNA TGTGCCAGCAGCTTAGACGCGGGGGTGAACACCGGGGAGCTGTTTTTT.

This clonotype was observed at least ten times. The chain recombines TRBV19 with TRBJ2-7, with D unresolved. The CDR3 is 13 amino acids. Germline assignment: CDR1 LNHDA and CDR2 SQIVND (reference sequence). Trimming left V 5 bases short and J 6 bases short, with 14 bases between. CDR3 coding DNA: TGTGCCAGTAGTCCCAGGACGGGCCGCGAGCAGTACTTC. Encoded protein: CASSPRTGREQYF.

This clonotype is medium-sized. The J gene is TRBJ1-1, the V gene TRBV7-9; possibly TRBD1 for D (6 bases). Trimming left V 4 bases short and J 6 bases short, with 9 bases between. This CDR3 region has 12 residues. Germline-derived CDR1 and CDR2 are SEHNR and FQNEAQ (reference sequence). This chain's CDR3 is CASSSQGAEAFF. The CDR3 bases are TGTGCCAGCAGCTCACAGGGAGCTGAAGCTTTCTTT.

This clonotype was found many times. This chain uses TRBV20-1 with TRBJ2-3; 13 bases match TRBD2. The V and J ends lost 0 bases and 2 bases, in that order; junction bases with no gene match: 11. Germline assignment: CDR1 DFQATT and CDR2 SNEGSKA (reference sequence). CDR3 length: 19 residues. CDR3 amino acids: CSARELAGGIYEVTDTQYF. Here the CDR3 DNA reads TGCAGTGCTAGAGAACTAGCGGGGGGGATCTACGAAGTCACAGATACGCAGTATTTT.

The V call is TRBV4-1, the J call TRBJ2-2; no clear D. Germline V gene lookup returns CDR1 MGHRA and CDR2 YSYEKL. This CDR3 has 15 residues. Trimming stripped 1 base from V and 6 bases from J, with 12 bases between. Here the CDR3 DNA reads TGCGCCAGCAGCCAAGGCCCGACTCTTCCCGGGGAGCTGTTTTTT. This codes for CASSQGPTLPGELFF.

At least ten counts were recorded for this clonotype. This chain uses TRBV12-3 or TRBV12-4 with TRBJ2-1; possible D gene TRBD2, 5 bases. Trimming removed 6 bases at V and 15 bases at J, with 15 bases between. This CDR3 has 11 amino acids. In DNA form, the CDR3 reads TGTGCCAGCAGCCCCGGACTGGCTTCGTTCTTC. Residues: CASSPGLASFF.

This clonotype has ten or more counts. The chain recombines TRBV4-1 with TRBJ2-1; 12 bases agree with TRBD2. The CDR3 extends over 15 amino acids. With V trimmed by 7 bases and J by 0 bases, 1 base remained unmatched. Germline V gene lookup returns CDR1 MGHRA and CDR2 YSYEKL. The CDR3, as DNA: TGCGCCAGCACACTAGCGGGGGGCTCCTACAATGAGCAGTTCTTC. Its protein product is CASTLAGGSYNEQFF.

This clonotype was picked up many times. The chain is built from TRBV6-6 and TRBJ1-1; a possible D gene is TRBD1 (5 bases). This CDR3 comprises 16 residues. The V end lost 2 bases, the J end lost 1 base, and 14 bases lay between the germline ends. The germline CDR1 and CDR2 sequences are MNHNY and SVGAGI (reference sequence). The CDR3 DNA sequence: TGTGCCAGCAGTTACGGGCAGGGATTAGGGAACACTGAAGCTTTCTTT. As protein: CASSYGQGLGNTEAFF.

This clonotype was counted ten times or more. The CDR3 region is CASNRIGGELFF. In DNA, the CDR3 is TGTGCCAGCAACAGGATAGGCGGGGAGCTGTTTTTT. V is TRBV3-1 and J is TRBJ2-2; maybe TRBD1 (5 bases). CDR1 is LGHDT and CDR2 is YNNKEL in the germline V gene (reference sequence). V lost 7 bases, J lost 7 bases, and 10 bases lay in between. This CDR3 is built from 12 residues. Combining the CDR3 with reference TRBV3-1 and TRBJ2-2 gives the whole variable domain DTAVSQTPKYLVTQMGNDKSIKCEQNLGHDTMYWYKQDSKKFLKIMFSYNNKELIINETVPNRFSPKSPDKAHLNLHINSLELGDSAVYFCASNRIGGELFFGEGSRLTVL.